These 25 T cell receptor beta chains share one sample of origin, sequenced in a study of T-cell reconstitution after alpha-beta-depleted transplantation in children. Unique molecular identifiers were incorporated when the TCRbeta library was constructed. TCRdb re-derived calls from the PCR reads in MiXCR, one entry per CDR3 protein. The table lists over 150,000 distinct CDR3 sequences, 6.6% of them singletons. The material was PBMCs, obtained before TCRalphabeta/CD19-depleted stem cell transplant. The receptors stem from a boy aged 2 to 9 with acute lymphoblastic leukemia, due to receive a stem cell transplant.

This clonotype was recorded at least ten times. J is TRBJ1-1 and V is TRBV29-1; TRBD1 is a possible D gene (5 bases). V shed 2 bases and J shed 5 bases, with 9 bases lying between them. CDR1 is SQVTM and CDR2 is ANQGSEA in the germline V gene. The CDR3 sequence is 12 residues long. CDR3: CSVERGSTEAFF. The CDR3, as DNA: TGCAGCGTTGAACGGGGGTCGACTGAAGCTTTCTTT. The full variable domain, in which reference TRBV29-1 and TRBJ1-1 provide the parts outside the CDR3, is SAVISQKPSRDICQRGTSLTIQCQVDSQVTMMFWYRQQPGQSLTLIATANQGSEATYESGFVIDKFPISRPNLTFSTLTVSNMSPEDSSIYLCSVERGSTEAFFGQGTRLTVV.

This clonotype was detected ten times or more. The V and J genes are TRBV6-1 and TRBJ2-7, with D possibly being TRBD1 or TRBD2 (6 bases each). CDR1 is MNHNS and CDR2 is SASEGT in the germline V gene. The length of the CDR3 is 16 residues. Trimming pared 5 bases from V and 7 bases from J, leaving 24 bases between. CDR3 amino acids: CASSSRMGGGGWEQYF. In nucleotides, the CDR3 is TGTGCCAGCAGTAGCCGGATGGGGGGCGGAGGTTGGGAGCAGTACTTC.

In this sample, this clonotype turned up many times. The chain combines TRBV6-2 or TRBV6-3 with TRBJ1-1, with D possibly matching TRBD1 (5 bases). This CDR3 has 12 amino acids. Trimming removed 2 bases at V and 7 bases at J, with 8 bases between. Per germline, CDR1 MNHEY and CDR2 SVGEGT. This chain's CDR3 is CASSYGAVEAFF. As DNA, the CDR3 is TGTGCCAGCAGTTACGGGGCCGTTGAAGCTTTCTTT.

This chain uses TRBV9 with TRBJ2-1, with 7 bases aligning to TRBD2. CDR3 size: 15 residues. J lost 2 bases, V lost 4 bases, and 6 bases had no gene match. Germline-derived CDR1 and CDR2 are SGDLS and YYNGEE. CDR3 DNA sequence: TGTGCCAGCAGCCCCCGACTAGCTGCCTACAATGAGCAGTTCTTC. It yields the protein CASSPRLAAYNEQFF.

This clonotype has ten or more counts. This rearrangement joins TRBV5-1 to TRBJ1-3; D might be TRBD1 (5 bases). Germline loops: CDR1 SGHRS, CDR2 YFSETQ. The V end lost 3 bases, the J end lost 0 bases, and 7 bases lay between the germline ends. This CDR3 has 14 residues. CDR3 region: CASSSGSSGNTIYF. Written as DNA, the CDR3 is TGCGCCAGCAGCTCAGGGAGCTCTGGAAACACCATATATTTT.

This rearrangement joins TRBV5-1 to TRBJ2-2; perhaps TRBD1 as D (5 bases). The CDR3 totals 14 residues. Per the germline V gene, CDR1 is SGHRS and CDR2 is YFSETQ. V lost 4 bases to trimming and J lost 6 bases, with 13 bases between them. CDR3: CASSPDRGPGELFF. CDR3 in DNA: TGCGCCAGCAGCCCCGACAGAGGCCCCGGGGAGCTGTTTTTT. Filled out from reference TRBV5-1 and TRBJ2-2, the complete variable domain reads KAGVTQTPRYLIKTRGQQVTLSCSPISGHRSVSWYQQTPGQGLQFLFEYFSETQRNKGNFPGRFSGRQFSNSRSEMNVSTLELGDSALYLCASSPDRGPGELFFGEGSRLTVL.

This clonotype was seen ten or more times. The germline gene is not matched at one end of the junction; a read error may be the cause. The chain joins TRBV10-2 to TRBJ2-7; D is unclear. Germline values: CDR1 WSHSY, CDR2 SAAADI. CDR3 length equals 12 residues. The CDR3 DNA sequence: TGTGCCAGCAGCCCGGGCTCCTACGAGCAGTACTTC. This encodes CASSPGSYEQYF.

The chain links TRBV7-2 to TRBJ2-1, with 8 bases aligning to TRBD1. The CDR3 totals 14 residues. CDR1 and CDR2 from the germline V gene are SGHTA and FQGNSA. With V trimmed by 2 bases and J by 9 bases, 6 bases remained unmatched. CDR3 nucleotides: TGTGCCAGCAGCTTATCCTCTGACAGGGGTGAGCAGTTCTTC. Translation: CASSLSSDRGEQFF.

Ten or more counts support this clonotype. This chain joins TRBV24-1 and TRBJ2-5; D might be TRBD1 or TRBD2, each matching 6 bases. Per germline, CDR1 KGHDR and CDR2 SFDVKD. This CDR3 comprises 15 residues. V lost 2 bases and J lost 5, with 14 bases in between. The CDR3 here is CATSDSLLGGETQYF. The CDR3 nucleotides are TGTGCCACCAGTGATTCTTTATTAGGGGGGGAGACCCAGTACTTC.

The chain joins TRBV4-3 to TRBJ2-1, with 12 nucleotides matching TRBD2. Per germline, CDR1 LGHNA and CDR2 YSLEER. This CDR3 has 16 residues. The trim removed 2 bases at V and 9 bases at J, leaving 8 bases unmatched. The CDR3 region is CASSQLLAGGHGEQFF. The CDR3 region has the DNA TGCGCCAGCAGCCAATTGCTAGCGGGGGGGCATGGTGAGCAGTTCTTC.

This clonotype was seen repeatedly, ten times or more. The chain recombines TRBV12-3 or TRBV12-4 with TRBJ2-5; a weak D match, TRBD1 (6 bases). The CDR3 length is 13 residues. The V end was cut by 6 bases, the J end by 5 bases, with 13 bases between. The CDR3 nucleotides read TGTGCCAGCAGACCCTCCACAGGGGAGACCCAGTACTTC. Translation: CASRPSTGETQYF.

This clonotype came up many times. The chain uses TRBV29-1 and TRBJ2-7; 7 bases agree with TRBD2. The germline gives CDR1 SQVTM, CDR2 ANQGSEA. This CDR3 is 14 amino acids long. Losses at the gene ends were 7 bases for V and 0 bases for J; bases not matched to a gene: 9. CDR3 nucleotides: TGCAGCGCGGGCACCGGGACTATCTCCTACGAGCAGTACTTC. This encodes CSAGTGTISYEQYF.

This clonotype was counted only a few times. This chain uses TRBV12-3 or TRBV12-4 with TRBJ1-1; 11 bases fit TRBD1. This CDR3 has 15 residues. The J segment lost 3 bases and the V segment lost 6 bases, leaving 6 bases of the junction unmatched. The CDR3 region has the DNA TGTGCCAGCAGGCCCGGGACAGGGGGGTACACTGAAGCTTTCTTT. Translated, it gives CASRPGTGGYTEAFF.

This clonotype was counted only a few times. V usage is TRBV20-1 and J usage is TRBJ1-3; no clear D. Trimming removed 0 bases from V and 0 bases from J, with 6 bases in between. The germline gives CDR1 DFQATT, CDR2 SNEGSKA (reference sequence). The CDR3 has 14 residues. This CDR3 reads CSARERRSGNTIYF. The CDR3 DNA is TGCAGTGCTAGAGAACGGCGCTCTGGAAACACCATATATTTT.

This clonotype came up many times. V gene TRBV7-2 combines with J gene TRBJ1-5, with no clear D. Trimming took 2 bases from V and 4 from J, leaving 6 bases between them. This CDR3 contains 13 residues. Germline-derived CDR1 and CDR2 are SGHTA and FQGNSA. The CDR3 DNA reads TGTGCCAGCAGCTTAAGTCAGAATCAGCCCCAGCATTTT. The encoded protein is CASSLSQNQPQHF. The entire variable domain, with the rest obtained from reference TRBV7-2 and TRBJ1-5, is as follows: GAGVSQSPSNKVTEKGKDVELRCDPISGHTALYWYRQSLGQGLEFLIYFQGNSAPDKSGLPSDRFSAERTGGSVSTLTIQRTQQEDSAVYLCASSLSQNQPQHFGDGTRLSIL.

This clonotype was counted many times. This sequence joins TRBV3-1 and TRBJ2-5; D ambiguous. The germline V gene has CDR1 LGHDT and CDR2 YNNKEL (reference sequence). Trimming pared 10 bases from V and 0 bases from J, leaving 12 bases between. The CDR3 covers 13 residues. CDR3 sequence reads: CATGVGYQETQYF. Written as DNA, the CDR3 is TGTGCCACCGGAGTGGGGTACCAAGAGACCCAGTACTTC.

This clonotype came up many times. The gene calls are TRBV28 and TRBJ2-5; 8 nucleotides align to TRBD1. Trimming at V came to 5 bases and at J to 3 bases, leaving 5 bases not matched to a gene. The CDR3 has 14 residues. Germline assignment: CDR1 MDHEN and CDR2 SYDVKM. The CDR3 nucleotides read TGTGCCAGCAGTGCCGACAGGGGAGAAGAGACCCAGTACTTC. Residues: CASSADRGEETQYF.

J is TRBJ2-3 and V is TRBV15, with 8 bases aligning to TRBD2. Per the germline V gene, CDR1 is LNHNV and CDR2 is YYDKDF (reference sequence). Trimming at V came to 3 bases and at J to 2 bases, leaving 4 bases not matched to a gene. CDR3 length: 15 residues. The CDR3 region has the DNA TGTGCCACCAGCAGTGTAGCGGGGTTCACAGATACGCAGTATTTT. Its translation is CATSSVAGFTDTQYF. Full variable domain (outside the CDR3, taken from reference TRBV15 and TRBJ2-3): DAMVIQNPRYQVTQFGKPVTLSCSQTLNHNVMYWYQQKSSQAPKLLFHYYDKDFNNEADTPDNFQSRRPNTSFCFLDIRSPGLGDTAMYLCATSSVAGFTDTQYFGPGTRLTVL.

In its sample, this clonotype was seen many times. CDR3 sequence reads: CSVEEWAEFPNQPQHF. DNA for the CDR3: TGCAGCGTTGAAGAATGGGCAGAGTTCCCCAATCAGCCCCAGCATTTT. The chain couples TRBV29-1 to TRBJ1-5; D is undetermined. Germline assignment: CDR1 SQVTM and CDR2 ANQGSEA. Trimming pared 0 bases from V and 3 bases from J, leaving 15 bases between. The length of the CDR3 is 16 residues.

This clonotype has at least ten counts. V usage is TRBV28 and J usage is TRBJ2-7; perhaps TRBD1 as D (6 bases). This CDR3 region has 12 residues. V lost 10 bases to trimming and J lost 1 base, with 11 bases between them. Per germline, CDR1 MDHEN and CDR2 SYDVKM. The DNA of the CDR3 is TGTGCCACCACCGGGACATCCTACGAGCAGTACTTC. It codes for CATTGTSYEQYF. The entire variable domain, with the rest obtained from reference TRBV28 and TRBJ2-7, is as follows: DVKVTQSSRYLVKRTGEKVFLECVQDMDHENMFWYRQDPGLGLRLIYFSYDVKMKEKGDIPEGYSVSREKKERFSLILESASTNQTSMYLCATTGTSYEQYFGPGTRLTVT.

This sequence joins TRBV7-2 and TRBJ2-2; no clear D gene. The CDR3 extends over 15 amino acids. V was clipped by 4 bases and J by 1 base, with 10 bases between them. Germline V gene data show CDR1 as SGHTA and CDR2 as FQGNSA. The CDR3 loop reads CASSSAVKNTGELFF. The CDR3, as DNA: TGTGCCAGCAGCTCCGCAGTTAAGAACACCGGGGAGCTGTTTTTT. Filled out from reference TRBV7-2 and TRBJ2-2, the complete variable domain reads GAGVSQSPSNKVTEKGKDVELRCDPISGHTALYWYRQSLGQGLEFLIYFQGNSAPDKSGLPSDRFSAERTGGSVSTLTIQRTQQEDSAVYLCASSSAVKNTGELFFGEGSRLTVL.

This clonotype was picked up many times. The rearrangement links TRBV6-1 to TRBJ2-1; TRBD2 matches 10 bases. V gave up 6 bases and J gave up 0 bases; unmatched junction bases: 11. This CDR3 comprises 18 residues. Per the germline V gene, CDR1 is MNHNS and CDR2 is SASEGT. CDR3 nucleotide sequence: TGTGCCAGCAGCCCCCCAGGACTAGCGGTGCACTCCTACAATGAGCAGTTCTTC. Translating it yields CASSPPGLAVHSYNEQFF.

The table lists this clonotype with many counts. This chain uses TRBV6-2 or TRBV6-3 with TRBJ2-1; 7 bases match TRBD2. Germline CDR1 and CDR2: MNHEY and SVGEGT. V lost 5 bases to trimming and J lost 6 bases; unmatched junction nucleotides: 10. This CDR3 is 15 amino acids long. The chain's CDR3 is CASSQRGETFNEQFF. For the CDR3, the DNA is TGTGCCAGCAGTCAGCGGGGAGAAACCTTCAATGAGCAGTTCTTC.

Details on this clonotype: A single base separates this from a much larger clone, so it may be a read error. V is TRBV7-2 and J is TRBJ2-3; 7 nucleotides align to TRBD2. The CDR3 is 12 residues long. The V gene's germline CDR1 is SGHTA and CDR2 FQGNSA. CDR3 region: CASSWSGDMQYF. The CDR3 bases are TGTGCCAGCAGCTGGAGCGGGGATATGCAGTATTTT.

The V gene is TRBV7-9, the J gene TRBJ2-2; no clear D. The V end was cut by 1 base, the J end by 5 bases, with 8 bases between. The germline CDR1 and CDR2 sequences are SEHNR and FQNEAQ (reference sequence). This CDR3 comprises 14 residues. The CDR3 DNA is TGTGCCAGCAGCTTAGTACAGTCAACCGGGGAGCTGTTTTTT. It encodes CASSLVQSTGELFF.